The 28 T cell receptor beta chains in this list originate from one sample, sequenced in a study of cytomegalovirus exposure and HLA in healthy donors. Primers for the PCR totalled 60 Vbeta and 13 Jbeta. Data came from immunoSEQ multiplex PCR; TCRdb stores just in-frame clones and leaves some out. Of hundreds of thousands of clones in the sample, 75% to 90% were seen once. The sequencing input was PBMCs. The receptors derive from a boy aged 2 to 9 in good health and CMV-seronegative.

The CDR3 DNA follows: TGTGCCAGCAGCGCTGTAGCGGGGGGGCCAGGAGAGACCCAGTACTTC. Its translation: CASSAVAGGPGETQYF. The genes are TRBV9 and TRBJ2-5, with 11 bases fitting TRBD2. Germline lookup yields CDR1 SGDLS and CDR2 YYNGEE. The CDR3 is 16 residues long. The V gene end was trimmed by 3 bases and the J gene end by 4 bases; junction bases not matched to a gene: 8.

The chain is built from TRBV21-1 and TRBJ1-5; the table gives TRBD1 as D, unverified against the DNA. TRBV21-1 corresponds to a pseudogene. CDR3 size: 14 residues. DNA of the CDR3: TGTGCCAGCAGCCTCCGGGACAGGGATCAGCCCCAGCATTTT. It is translated as CASSLRDRDQPQHF.

V and J are TRBV30 and TRBJ2-1, with D tentatively TRBD2 (7 bases). Trimming pared 2 bases from V and 8 bases from J, leaving 13 bases between. Germline-derived CDR1 and CDR2 are GTSNPN and SVGIG (reference sequence). CDR3 length: 13 amino acids. This chain's CDR3 is CAWSTLGGHEQFF. In nucleotides, the CDR3 is TGTGCCTGGAGTACTCTGGGGGGGCATGAGCAGTTCTTC.

The rearrangement uses TRBV27 and TRBJ2-1; TRBD1 matches at 7 bases. CDR1 and CDR2 (germline): MNHEY, SMNVEV (reference sequence). The CDR3 has 14 amino acids. V was pared by 2 bases and J by 4 bases, with 2 bases of the junction left unmatched. Here the CDR3 DNA reads TGTGCCAGCAGTTTAGGGGACAGTTACAATGAGCAGTTCTTC. Protein sequence: CASSLGDSYNEQFF.

This chain connects TRBV29-1 to TRBJ1-1; 7 nucleotides line up with TRBD1. After removal of 5 bases from V and 2 bases from J, the junction contained 5 bases not matched to a gene. The V gene's germline CDR1 is SQVTM and CDR2 ANQGSEA. This CDR3 has 13 residues. This CDR3 reads CSVSDRHNTEAFF. CDR3 in DNA: TGCAGCGTTTCGGACAGGCATAACACTGAAGCTTTCTTT. The complete variable domain, with remaining parts taken from reference TRBV29-1 and TRBJ1-1, reads SAVISQKPSRDICQRGTSLTIQCQVDSQVTMMFWYRQQPGQSLTLIATANQGSEATYESGFVIDKFPISRPNLTFSTLTVSNMSPEDSSIYLCSVSDRHNTEAFFGQGTRLTVV.

V and J are TRBV14 and TRBJ2-5, with no clear D. V gave up 4 bases and J gave up 5 bases, with 8 bases separating them. Germline assignment: CDR1 SGHDN and CDR2 FVKESK. This CDR3 has 12 residues. The CDR3 sequence: CASSPNWETQYF. CDR3 DNA sequence: TGTGCCAGCAGCCCGAACTGGGAGACCCAGTACTTC. Full variable domain (outside the CDR3, taken from reference TRBV14 and TRBJ2-5): EAGVTQFPSHSVIEKGQTVTLRCDPISGHDNLYWYRRVMGKEIKFLLHFVKESKQDESGMPNNRFLAERTGGTYSTLKVQPAELEDSGVYFCASSPNWETQYFGPGTRLLVL.

The rearrangement links TRBV5-6 to TRBJ1-6; 7 bases are shared with TRBD1. The J segment lost 5 bases and the V segment lost 4 bases, leaving 6 bases of the junction unmatched. The CDR3 runs to 15 residues. Germline-derived CDR1 and CDR2 are SGHDT and YYEEEE. CDR3 coding DNA: TGTGCCAGCAGCATAGGAGGGGGCGATAATTCACCCCTCCACTTT. It yields the protein CASSIGGGDNSPLHF.

Here the CDR3 DNA reads TGTGCCTGGAGTGTAGGAGCTGGCTACACCTTC. Translation: CAWSVGAGYTF. The rearrangement links TRBV30 to TRBJ1-2, with no clear D. This CDR3 has 11 amino acids. The V and J ends lost 0 bases and 7 bases respectively, with 6 bases between them. Per germline, CDR1 GTSNPN and CDR2 SVGIG (reference sequence). Together with reference TRBV30 and TRBJ1-2, the CDR3 gives the full variable domain: SQTIHQWPATLVQPVGSPLSLECTVEGTSNPNLYWYRQAAGRGLQLLFYSVGIGQISSEVPQNLSASRPQDRQFILSSKKLLLSDSGFYLCAWSVGAGYTFGSGTRLTVV.

The chain is built from TRBV19 and TRBJ2-1; 13 bases map to TRBD2. The germline gives CDR1 LNHDA, CDR2 SQIVND (reference sequence). The CDR3 is 17 amino acids. The J segment lost 6 bases and the V segment lost 1 base, leaving 6 bases of the junction unmatched. CDR3 sequence reads: CASSIALAGGPSNEQFF. The CDR3 DNA follows: TGTGCCAGTAGTATAGCACTAGCGGGGGGGCCGAGCAATGAGCAGTTCTTC.

The genes are TRBV2 and TRBJ2-7; the D gene is possibly TRBD2 (6 bases). There are 13 residues in the CDR3. V lost 11 bases and J 2 bases, leaving 16 bases between the germline ends. CDR1 and CDR2 (germline): SNHLY, FYNNEI. The chain's CDR3 is CAAVRGSTYEQYF. CDR3 nucleotide sequence: TGTGCCGCAGTGCGGGGCTCCACCTACGAGCAGTACTTC. Full variable domain (outside the CDR3, taken from reference TRBV2 and TRBJ2-7): EPEVTQTPSHQVTQMGQEVILRCVPISNHLYFYWYRQILGQKVEFLVSFYNNEISEKSEIFDDQFSVERPDGSNFTLKIRSTKLEDSAMYFCAAVRGSTYEQYFGPGTRLTVT.

V gene TRBV12-5 combines with J gene TRBJ2-5; D possibly corresponds to TRBD2 (6 bases). Near its end, the DNA agrees better with TRBJ2-7, so the J call may be wrong. CDR3 size: 18 residues. The germline V gene has CDR1 LGHNT and CDR2 FRNRAP. CDR3 protein: CASGLVLGLALNSYEQYF. CDR3 coding DNA: TGTGCTAGTGGTTTGGTACTAGGTCTAGCGCTGAATTCCTACGAGCAGTACTTC.

The chain links TRBV7-9 to TRBJ1-1; D perhaps matches TRBD1 (6 bases). Germline lookup yields CDR1 SEHNR and CDR2 FQNEAQ (reference sequence). This CDR3 contains 15 residues. Trimming stripped 5 bases from V and 5 bases from J, with 18 bases between. The CDR3 region is CASSTYRAGETEAFF. CDR3 coding DNA: TGTGCCAGCAGCACATACAGGGCAGGGGAGACTGAAGCTTTCTTT.

The chain has TRBV5-4 and TRBJ2-3; D possibly corresponds to TRBD1 (5 bases). Between the trimmed V and J ends, which lost 0 bases and 2 bases, there was a span of 10 bases. Germline loops: CDR1 SGHNT, CDR2 YYREEE (reference sequence). This CDR3 region has 15 residues. In nucleotides, the CDR3 is TGTGCCAGCAGCTTGGGGGGCGGATTCACAGATACGCAGTATTTT. The encoded protein is CASSLGGGFTDTQYF.

The rearrangement joins TRBV6-1 to TRBJ2-5; 11 nucleotides align to TRBD1. This CDR3 is 13 amino acids long. J lost 7 bases, V lost 10 bases, and 8 bases had no gene match. Germline CDR1 reads MNHNS; CDR2 reads SASEGT. The CDR3 region is CANKGQGVGTQYF. DNA for the CDR3: TGTGCCAACAAGGGACAGGGGGTAGGGACCCAGTACTTC.

The chain joins TRBV11-2 to TRBJ2-1; TRBD2 agrees at 14 bases. Germline-derived CDR1 and CDR2 are SGHAT and FQNNGV. The CDR3 is made up of 17 amino acids. With V trimmed by 5 bases and J by 7 bases, 10 bases remained unmatched. The CDR3 DNA follows: TGTGCCAGCAGCGACGGACTAGCGGGGGGCGGCGGGAATGAGCAGTTCTTC. Encoded protein: CASSDGLAGGGGNEQFF.

The V call is TRBV6-1, the J call TRBJ1-1; D is unresolved. Germline V gene lookup returns CDR1 MNHNS and CDR2 SASEGT. The germline V and J ends were trimmed by 0 bases and 1 base, with 3 bases remaining between them. CDR3 length: 13 amino acids. This chain's CDR3 is CASSEARNTEAFF. CDR3 nucleotide sequence: TGTGCCAGCAGTGAAGCGCGGAACACTGAAGCTTTCTTT.

The chain employs TRBV9 and TRBJ1-2; 8 bases line up with TRBD1. The CDR3 is made up of 15 amino acids. J was trimmed by 2 bases and V by 4 bases; bases with no gene match: 7. From germline, CDR1 is SGDLS and CDR2 YYNGEE. The CDR3 DNA reads as TGTGCCAGCAGCACTCGACAGGGGCGAAACTATGGCTACACCTTC. It encodes CASSTRQGRNYGYTF.

The J gene is TRBJ2-5, the V gene TRBV5-4; 10 nucleotides align to TRBD2. The germline gives CDR1 SGHNT, CDR2 YYREEE (reference sequence). V lost 2 bases and J lost 4; bases outside the gene matches: 5. CDR3 size: 15 residues. The CDR3 sequence: CASSLLAGKRETQYF. In DNA, the CDR3 is TGTGCCAGCAGCTTACTAGCGGGGAAAAGAGAGACCCAGTACTTC.

The chain has TRBV19 and TRBJ2-1; D gene unclear. Germline-derived CDR1 and CDR2 are LNHDA and SQIVND (reference sequence). The CDR3 length is 13 residues. V lost 5 bases and J 0 bases, leaving 5 bases between the germline ends. In DNA, the CDR3 is TGTGCCAGTAGTCCCAGCTCCTACAATGAGCAGTTCTTC. Translation gives CASSPSSYNEQFF.

The chain joins TRBV6-1 to TRBJ2-6; D is unresolved. CDR1 MNHNS and CDR2 SASEGT come from the germline V gene. V lost 2 bases, J lost 0 bases, and 8 bases lay in between. This CDR3 spans 16 amino acids. The CDR3 coding sequence is TGTGCCAGCAGTGAACACGGTCCCTCTGGGGCCAACGTCCTGACTTTC. Amino acid sequence: CASSEHGPSGANVLTF.

The chain links TRBV9 to TRBJ2-1; 9 nucleotides agree with TRBD1. J lost 8 bases, V lost 0 bases, and 3 bases had no gene match. Per germline, CDR1 SGDLS and CDR2 YYNGEE. The CDR3 has 14 residues. CDR3 protein: CASSVGGTGYEQFF. The CDR3 nucleotides are TGTGCCAGCAGCGTAGGTGGGACAGGGTATGAGCAGTTCTTC.

Concerning this clone itself: At the DNA level, this CDR3 is encoded by other sequences in the same sample as well. The V gene is TRBV5-1, the J gene TRBJ2-7, with 8 bases that match TRBD2. Germline CDR1 and CDR2: SGHRS and YFSETQ. V lost 0 bases and J lost 0; bases outside the gene matches: 2. This CDR3 comprises 15 residues. The chain's CDR3 is CASSLEGTSSYEQYF. The DNA for the CDR3 is TGCGCCAGCAGCTTGGAGGGGACTAGCTCCTACGAGCAGTACTTC.

The chain uses TRBV6-1 and TRBJ1-2, with D perhaps TRBD1 (5 bases). Germline CDR1 reads MNHNS; CDR2 reads SASEGT. This CDR3 spans 15 amino acids. Trimming removed 4 bases from V and 4 bases from J, with 16 bases in between. The chain's CDR3 is CASSAGMGGIYGYTF. CDR3 nucleotides: TGTGCCAGCAGTGCCGGTATGGGGGGAATCTATGGCTACACCTTC.

The V gene is TRBV5-6, the J gene TRBJ2-7; a possible D gene is TRBD2 (5 bases). This CDR3 comprises 12 residues. The V end was cut by 4 bases, the J end by 3 bases, with 8 bases between. Germline lookup yields CDR1 SGHDT and CDR2 YYEEEE. CDR3 residues: CASSEGFYEQYF. Written as DNA, the CDR3 is TGTGCCAGCAGCGAGGGCTTCTACGAGCAGTACTTC.

In regard to this clone: Other DNA variants within this sample encode the same CDR3. The genes are TRBV27 and TRBJ2-7; 11 bases map to TRBD1. The trim removed 6 bases at V and 4 bases at J, leaving 5 bases unmatched. This CDR3 region has 14 residues. Germline lookup yields CDR1 MNHEY and CDR2 SMNVEV (reference sequence). The CDR3 sequence: CASRPGQGAYEQYF. The DNA of the CDR3 is TGTGCCAGCAGGCCAGGACAGGGGGCATACGAGCAGTACTTC.

The chain has TRBV7-9 and TRBJ1-1, with 11 bases fitting TRBD1. V was clipped by 5 bases and J by 5 bases; unmatched bases: 4. This CDR3 spans 14 amino acids. Germline loops: CDR1 SEHNR, CDR2 FQNEAQ (reference sequence). CDR3 residues: CASSPGQGATEAFF. CDR3 DNA: TGTGCCAGCAGCCCCGGACAGGGGGCGACTGAAGCTTTCTTT. The whole variable domain, remainder taken from reference TRBV7-9 and TRBJ1-1, is DTGVSQNPRHKITKRGQNVTFRCDPISEHNRLYWYRQTLGQGPEFLTYFQNEAQLEKSRLLSDRFSAERPKGSFSTLEIQRTEQGDSAMYLCASSPGQGATEAFFGQGTRLTVV.

This clone was counted once. This chain uses TRBV5-5 with TRBJ2-7; weak D call: TRBD2 (6 bases). The V end was cut by 5 bases, the J end by 9 bases, with 12 bases between. This CDR3 contains 11 residues. Germline V CDR1 and CDR2: SGHKS, YYEKEE (reference sequence). In DNA, the CDR3 is TGTGCCAGCAGAGAGATGGGAGGGCAGTACTTC. It encodes CASREMGGQYF.

The V gene is TRBV14, the J gene TRBJ2-1; 8 bases align to TRBD1. CDR1 is SGHDN and CDR2 is FVKESK in the germline V gene. V lost 1 base to trimming and J lost 4 bases; unmatched junction nucleotides: 6. This CDR3 has 16 residues. CDR3 loop: CASSQGQGASYNEQFF. The DNA for the CDR3 is TGTGCCAGCAGCCAAGGTCAGGGGGCGAGTTACAATGAGCAGTTCTTC.